The 16 T cell receptor beta chains reported below all come from one sample, sequenced in a study of CD8+ T cells in alopecia areata (dated by TCRdb to 2017 to 2018). Library preparation used the immunoSEQ multiplex PCR assay. To provide template for TCR sequencing, every sample had RNA extracted and reverse transcribed into cDNA. TCRdb stores this immuneACCESS table with in-frame sequences only. Part of the clones is absent; in the studies checked, under half of the shortfall reflects unresolved V genes, and no reason is known for the rest. In this sample the table shows about 120,000 clones, roughly two fifths of which occur a single time. Of the sample, approximately 2.8% is held by the ten largest clones. Sequencing was carried out using CD4+ T cells sorted from blood. These receptors all come from a human donor with alopecia areata.

Only one count was recorded for this clone. V gene TRBV4-2 combines with J gene TRBJ2-3; TRBD2 aligns across 10 bases. The J segment lost 4 bases and the V segment lost 7 bases, leaving 8 bases of the junction unmatched. Germline V gives CDR1 LGHNA, CDR2 YNFKEQ. This CDR3 is built from 15 residues. CDR3 in amino acids: CASKSAGGISDTQYF. The CDR3 region has the DNA TGTGCCAGCAAATCAGCGGGAGGGATTTCAGATACGCAGTATTTT.

Here the CDR3 reads CASSMRVEQFF. In DNA form, the CDR3 reads TGTGCCAGCAGCATGAGGGTTGAGCAGTTCTTC. J is TRBJ2-1 and V is TRBV5-6; weak D call: TRBD2 (5 bases). V was cut by 4 bases and J by 9 bases, with 8 bases left in between. There are 11 residues in the CDR3. Germline CDR1 SGHDT, CDR2 YYEEEE.

This clone was found once. This chain uses TRBV9 with TRBJ2-7, with D maybe TRBD1 (5 bases). The germline V and J ends were trimmed by 4 bases and 3 bases, with 14 bases remaining between them. The CDR3 consists of 14 residues. Germline V CDR1 and CDR2: SGDLS, YYNGEE. Here the CDR3 reads CASSTTTDSYEQYF. As DNA, the CDR3 is TGTGCCAGCAGCACTACGACAGATAGCTACGAGCAGTACTTC.

The rearrangement uses TRBV30 and TRBJ2-3; the match to TRBD2 covers 7 bases. Losses at the gene ends were 2 bases for V and 0 bases for J; bases not matched to a gene: 2. CDR1 and CDR2 (germline): GTSNPN, SVGIG (reference sequence). The length of the CDR3 is 14 residues. CDR3 sequence reads: CAWSYGGSTDTQYF. In nucleotides, the CDR3 is TGTGCCTGGAGTTACGGGGGGAGCACAGATACGCAGTATTTT.

A few counts support this clone. V usage is TRBV6-5 and J usage is TRBJ1-1; the D is unclear. In germline, CDR1 is MNHEY, CDR2 SVGAGI. V lost 3 bases to trimming and J lost 0 bases, with 11 bases between them. This CDR3 is built from 15 residues. CDR3 in DNA: TGTGCCAGCAGTTATGGTCAGGCCATGAACACTGAAGCTTTCTTT. Translated, it gives CASSYGQAMNTEAFF.

This clone showed up just a few times. In DNA form, the CDR3 reads TGCAGCGTTGATACGGGGATAGTGGGGACTGAAGCTTTCTTT. Its protein is CSVDTGIVGTEAFF. V gene TRBV29-1 combines with J gene TRBJ1-1, with D unresolved. Germline V gene lookup returns CDR1 SQVTM and CDR2 ANQGSEA. The CDR3 consists of 14 residues. Trimming pared 3 bases from V and 5 bases from J, leaving 16 bases between.

The table lists this clone with a few counts. The V gene is TRBV30, the J gene TRBJ2-1, with a tentative D call TRBD2 (5 bases). V was pared by 0 bases and J by 10 bases, with 13 bases between. The germline V gene has CDR1 GTSNPN and CDR2 SVGIG (reference sequence). The CDR3 covers 13 residues. CDR3 sequence: CAWSVRGSTEQFF. CDR3 nucleotides: TGTGCCTGGAGTGTACGGGGTAGCACAGAGCAGTTCTTC.

This rearrangement joins TRBV5-6 to TRBJ2-7, with D uncertain. Trimming shortened V by 5 bases and J by 1 base, and 10 bases separated the two germline ends. CDR3 length: 13 amino acids. Per germline, CDR1 SGHDT and CDR2 YYEEEE. The CDR3 sequence is CASSTRSSYEQYF. The CDR3, as DNA: TGTGCCAGCAGTACAAGATCGTCCTACGAGCAGTACTTC.

This chain joins TRBV2 and TRBJ1-5; D is unresolved. Germline V gene lookup returns CDR1 SNHLY and CDR2 FYNNEI. V was trimmed by 8 bases and J by 2 bases, leaving 16 bases between them. CDR3 length equals 15 residues. The CDR3 DNA is TGTGCCAGCCGGCCCGGGTCAGGAGGCAATCAGCCCCAGCATTTT. Its protein product is CASRPGSGGNQPQHF.

The chain uses TRBV18 and TRBJ2-5; D may be TRBD1 (5 bases). The germline gives CDR1 KGHSH, CDR2 LQKENI. CDR3 length: 14 residues. V dropped 5 bases and J dropped 2 bases, with 12 bases sitting between them. The CDR3 DNA sequence: TGTGCCAGCTCATCCAGGGCAGTTCAAGAGACCCAGTACTTC. This codes for CASSSRAVQETQYF.

The CDR3 DNA reads TGCAGCGTTGGCGACAGTTACACTGAAGCTTTCTTT. Its translation is CSVGDSYTEAFF. This chain links TRBV29-1 with TRBJ1-1; TRBD1 might be the D (5 bases). From germline, CDR1 is SQVTM and CDR2 ANQGSEA. Trimming left V 4 bases short and J 3 bases short, with 9 bases between. The CDR3 is 12 residues long. Full variable domain (remainder filled in from reference TRBV29-1 and TRBJ1-1): SAVISQKPSRDICQRGTSLTIQCQVDSQVTMMFWYRQQPGQSLTLIATANQGSEATYESGFVIDKFPISRPNLTFSTLTVSNMSPEDSSIYLCSVGDSYTEAFFGQGTRLTVV.

This clone showed up just once. This chain joins TRBV7-6 and TRBJ2-5, with a tentative D call TRBD1 (5 bases). The germline V gene encodes CDR1 SGHVS and CDR2 FNYEAQ. Trimming cost V 1 base and J 5 bases, with 8 bases left between them. This CDR3 has 13 amino acids. The CDR3 sequence is CASSLVGRETQYF. Here the CDR3 DNA reads TGTGCCAGCAGCTTAGTGGGGCGGGAGACCCAGTACTTC.

This chain connects TRBV30 to TRBJ1-2, with D unclear. The V end was cut by 2 bases, the J end by 4 bases, with 5 bases between. Germline CDR1 reads GTSNPN; CDR2 reads SVGIG (reference sequence). The CDR3 contains 11 residues. DNA for the CDR3: TGTGCCTGGAGTCCCAGCTATGGCTACACCTTC. It codes for CAWSPSYGYTF. The variable domain in full, with the rest retrieved from reference TRBV30 and TRBJ1-2, is SQTIHQWPATLVQPVGSPLSLECTVEGTSNPNLYWYRQAAGRGLQLLFYSVGIGQISSEVPQNLSASRPQDRQFILSSKKLLLSDSGFYLCAWSPSYGYTFGSGTRLTVV.

This chain uses TRBV5-6 with TRBJ2-3; unclear D gene. There are 13 residues in the CDR3. V lost 4 bases and J 6 bases, leaving 12 bases between the germline ends. Germline V CDR1 and CDR2: SGHDT, YYEEEE. The CDR3 sequence: CASSRSESDTQYF. The CDR3 DNA sequence: TGTGCCAGCAGCCGTTCCGAATCCGATACGCAGTATTTT.

This clone appeared a few times. The chain has TRBV7-2 and TRBJ1-5; D is unresolved. Trimming removed 1 base at V and 7 bases at J, with 8 bases between. CDR3 length: 13 amino acids. Germline CDR1 SGHTA, CDR2 FQGNSA. The CDR3 reads CASSLVVSQPQHF. The CDR3 DNA follows: TGTGCCAGCAGCTTAGTGGTTTCCCAGCCCCAGCATTTT.

The chain uses TRBV30 and TRBJ2-3, with D maybe TRBD2 (6 bases). Germline loops: CDR1 GTSNPN, CDR2 SVGIG (reference sequence). Trimming removed 0 bases from V and 6 bases from J, with 13 bases in between. This CDR3 comprises 14 residues. This chain's CDR3 is CAWSVGRSGDTQYF. The CDR3 bases are TGTGCCTGGAGTGTAGGCCGGAGCGGGGATACGCAGTATTTT.